The entry that follows covers one T cell receptor (beta chain) sequence. The data originate from a study of T cell repertoires in cytomegalovirus infection. V was shortened by 7 bases and J by 5 bases, with 20 bases between the two germline ends. Germline CDR1 MNHEY, CDR2 SVGAGI. The CDR3 spans 15 residues. TCRdb independently ran MiXCR on the reads; one entry per CDR3 protein. The data show around 490,000 distinct CDR3 sequences, less than 30% seen once. The genes are TRBV6-5 and TRBJ2-5; D perhaps matches TRBD2 (8 bases). The sample consisted of PBMCs. This receptor was identified in a human donor in good health (CMV status not recorded). Some clones in this sample may be carry-over from other donors' samples. CDR3 region: CASTPGGGPAETQYF. The CDR3 DNA is TGTGCCAGCACCCCGGGAGGGGGCCCGGCGGAGACCCAGTACTTC.